This T cell receptor (beta chain) was sequenced for a study of graft-versus-host responses after intestinal transplantation. Findings and limits, study-wide: Researchers found peak circulating GvH clone levels linked to early post-transplant HvG declines. Recipient bone marrow held GvH clones, some seen earlier in ileum or blood.

The data were produced by immunoSEQ multiplex PCR, yet TCRdb's version contains in-frame clones alone and is incomplete. The profile shows 85,000 to 130,000 clones, more than 85% of them singletons. Trimming shortened V by 1 base and J by 4 bases, and 7 bases separated the two germline ends. Germline loops: CDR1 SGHTA, CDR2 FQGTGA. The CDR3 contains 13 residues. In regard to this clone: Its matching antigen is unknown.

This chain joins TRBV7-3 and TRBJ2-5; D ambiguous. The clonotype comes from a human donor who received an intestinal transplant. The source was unstimulated CD4+ T cells sorted from spleen or lymph node cells, collected before intestinal transplant. The CDR3 loop is CASSLIPGETQYF. The CDR3 DNA is TGTGCCAGCAGCTTAATTCCGGGAGAGACCCAGTACTTC.